This T cell receptor beta chain is from a study of cytomegalovirus exposure and HLA in healthy donors. Findings and caveats of the study: There were reportedly fewer N-insertions in an Asian-associated ancestry cluster than the roughly 670-donor mean, in a later analysis. Productive rates of about 90% or about 30% were seen for most TCR beta V segments in an earlier analysis.

PCR involved 60 Vbeta and 13 Jbeta primers. Original analysis: As a later analysis found, there were 78 million or so unique TCR beta chains, of which roughly 11 million were shared. The assay was immunoSEQ multiplex PCR, and TCRdb's table has in-frame clones only and misses some. V and J calls plus clone size are reproduced from that table; the DNA served to infer D and trimming. The sample has about 200,000 clones; the top ten hold less than 0.85%. In regard to this clone: Antigen unknown.

The sequence derives from a boy between 5 and 17 years old in good health and CMV-seronegative. Sequencing was performed on PBMCs.

The CDR3 DNA reads as TGTGCCAGCAGCTATACAAAAGGGGACTATGGCTACACCTTC. Translation gives CASSYTKGDYGYTF. The V call is TRBV9, the J call TRBJ1-2; D might be TRBD1 (5 bases). The length of the CDR3 is 14 residues. CDR1 is SGDLS and CDR2 is YYNGEE in the germline V gene. V was trimmed by 4 bases and J by 3 bases, leaving 13 bases between them.